The 16 T cell receptor beta chains given below trace back to one sample, sequenced in a study of blood T cell repertoires in COVID-19. Assay used: immunoSEQ multiplex PCR; TCRdb lists only in-frame clones, some missing. The repertoire holds under 500,000 clones, with approximately 90% as singletons. The specimen sequenced was peripheral blood. These receptors were obtained from a young woman with acute or convalescent COVID-19.

The V and J genes are TRBV6-5 and TRBJ2-5, with D possibly being TRBD2 (6 bases). Germline assignment: CDR1 MNHEY and CDR2 SVGAGI. The CDR3 has 11 amino acids. The V and J ends lost 6 bases and 7 bases respectively, with 9 bases between them. The CDR3 reads CASSHGGTQYF. The CDR3 DNA reads as TGTGCCAGCAGCCACGGGGGGACCCAGTACTTC.

This sequence joins TRBV2 and TRBJ2-1; 7 nucleotides align to TRBD1. CDR1 and CDR2 (germline): SNHLY, FYNNEI. V shed 7 bases and J 6 bases; nucleotides not matched to a gene: 6. The CDR3 length is 13 residues. This chain's CDR3 is CASKRSGGNEQFF. The CDR3 coding sequence is TGTGCCAGCAAACGTTCAGGGGGCAATGAGCAGTTCTTC.

The gene calls are TRBV13 and TRBJ1-1; TRBD1 might be the D (5 bases). V lost 5 bases, J lost 6 bases, and 28 bases lay in between. Per germline, CDR1 PRHDT and CDR2 FYEKMQ (reference sequence). The CDR3 spans 18 residues. CDR3 in DNA: TGTGCCAGCAGCCCCGACGGAGGGACCCCCCGAGGAACCGCTGAAGCTTTCTTT. This translates into CASSPDGGTPRGTAEAFF.

The CDR3 DNA reads TGTGCCAGCAGCAAAGTAGGAGCAGGGGGCAACTATGGCTACACCTTC. This sequence encodes CASSKVGAGGNYGYTF. The chain combines TRBV21-1 with TRBJ1-2; TRBD1, as called in the table, went unchecked against the DNA. TRBV21-1 is described as a pseudogene. The CDR3 runs to 16 residues.

This chain links TRBV7-2 with TRBJ1-2; no definite D call. Trimming stripped 6 bases from V and 4 bases from J, with 21 bases between. CDR3 length: 16 amino acids. CDR1 and CDR2 (germline): SGHTA, FQGNSA. The CDR3 spells CASSSKAGRLIYGYTF. The CDR3 nucleotides are TGTGCCAGCAGTTCTAAGGCGGGCAGGCTGATCTATGGCTACACCTTC.

V usage is TRBV5-6 and J usage is TRBJ2-2, with TRBD1 identical over 7 bases. J lost 4 bases, V lost 2 bases, and 2 bases had no gene match. This CDR3 is built from 14 residues. Germline values: CDR1 SGHDT, CDR2 YYEEEE. This chain's CDR3 is CASSLQGTTGELFF. For the CDR3, the DNA is TGTGCCAGCAGCTTACAGGGGACCACCGGGGAGCTGTTTTTT.

The rearrangement links TRBV7-3 to TRBJ2-3; D not resolved. CDR1 is SGHTA, CDR2 FQGTGA, per germline. Trimming removed 2 bases at V and 2 bases at J, with 8 bases between. The CDR3 is 14 amino acids. The CDR3 spells CASSLGPYTDTQYF. The CDR3 DNA reads TGTGCCAGCAGCTTAGGGCCCTACACAGATACGCAGTATTTT.

The rearrangement uses TRBV6-5 and TRBJ2-5, with 7 bases lining up with TRBD2. The CDR3 covers 14 residues. The ends lost 7 bases at V and 2 bases at J; junction bases unmatched: 7. The germline gives CDR1 MNHEY, CDR2 SVGAGI. CDR3 protein: CASKAGPIQETQYF. For the CDR3, the DNA is TGTGCCAGCAAAGCGGGGCCAATACAAGAGACCCAGTACTTC.

The chain has TRBV6-5 and TRBJ1-2, with no clear D. The germline V gene encodes CDR1 MNHEY and CDR2 SVGAGI. The CDR3 has 13 amino acids. Trimming removed 2 bases from V and 0 bases from J, with 4 bases in between. CDR3 nucleotide sequence: TGTGCCAGCAGTTACACACCTAACTATGGCTACACCTTC. Its translation is CASSYTPNYGYTF.

This clone came up a few times. The V gene is TRBV11-3, the J gene TRBJ2-2; D ambiguous. Germline values: CDR1 SGHNT, CDR2 YENEEA. The CDR3 contains 14 residues. With 8 bases removed from V and 0 bases from J, the gap between germline ends came to 10 bases. In nucleotides, the CDR3 is TGTGCCAGCGAGGCAGAGACGAACACCGGGGAGCTGTTTTTT. The encoded protein is CASEAETNTGELFF.

The chain carries TRBV4-1 and TRBJ1-6, with TRBD1 as a possible D gene (5 bases). Germline lookup yields CDR1 MGHRA and CDR2 YSYEKL. Trimming took off 4 bases at V and 14 bases at J, with 18 bases between the two ends. This CDR3 is built from 14 residues. For the CDR3, the DNA is TGCGCCAGCAGCCTAGGAGGAGGGACCCTCACCCTCCACTTT. Protein product: CASSLGGGTLTLHF.

The chain recombines TRBV7-6 with TRBJ2-2; TRBD2 agrees at 13 bases. The V segment lost 5 bases and the J segment 6 bases; nucleotides outside the gene matches: 6. Germline CDR1 SGHVS, CDR2 FNYEAQ. The CDR3 totals 16 residues. This CDR3 reads CASSLTSGGAPGELFF. The CDR3, as DNA: TGTGCCAGCAGCCTCACTAGCGGGGGGGCCCCCGGGGAGCTGTTTTTT.

This clone was seen a few times. The chain joins TRBV7-8 to TRBJ2-1, with D tentatively TRBD2 (7 bases). Trimming removed 4 bases from V and 2 bases from J, with 18 bases in between. Germline CDR1 SGHVS, CDR2 FQNEAQ. The CDR3 contains 17 residues. CDR3 sequence reads: CASSYPIGGDTYNEQFF. The CDR3 nucleotides are TGTGCCAGCAGCTATCCCATAGGGGGGGACACCTACAATGAGCAGTTCTTC.

V is TRBV2 and J is TRBJ1-1; TRBD1 might be the D (6 bases). Trimming shortened V by 6 bases and J by 1 base, and 12 bases separated the two germline ends. CDR1 and CDR2 (germline): SNHLY, FYNNEI. The CDR3 has 14 residues. CDR3 sequence (DNA): TGTGCCAGCAGGACCTTCAGGGGGAACACTGAAGCTTTCTTT. This encodes CASRTFRGNTEAFF.

CDR3 sequence reads: CASSSSGTGDRSGANVLTF. The CDR3 coding sequence is TGTGCCAGCAGCTCTAGCGGGACAGGGGACCGCTCTGGGGCCAACGTCCTGACTTTC. This chain connects TRBV5-5 to TRBJ2-6, with D perhaps matching TRBD1 (10 bases). Germline CDR1 is SGHKS and CDR2 is YYEKEE (reference sequence). V dropped 3 bases and J dropped 0 bases, with 19 bases sitting between them. The CDR3 runs 19 residues.

The V call is TRBV9, the J call TRBJ1-2; 9 bases are a match to TRBD1. CDR3 length: 14 residues. With 4 bases clipped from V and 4 bases from J, the junction kept 5 bases outside the gene matches. CDR1 and CDR2 from the germline V gene are SGDLS and YYNGEE. For the CDR3, the DNA is TGTGCCAGCAGCCCCCGGGACAGGGTCTATGGCTACACCTTC. Its translation: CASSPRDRVYGYTF.